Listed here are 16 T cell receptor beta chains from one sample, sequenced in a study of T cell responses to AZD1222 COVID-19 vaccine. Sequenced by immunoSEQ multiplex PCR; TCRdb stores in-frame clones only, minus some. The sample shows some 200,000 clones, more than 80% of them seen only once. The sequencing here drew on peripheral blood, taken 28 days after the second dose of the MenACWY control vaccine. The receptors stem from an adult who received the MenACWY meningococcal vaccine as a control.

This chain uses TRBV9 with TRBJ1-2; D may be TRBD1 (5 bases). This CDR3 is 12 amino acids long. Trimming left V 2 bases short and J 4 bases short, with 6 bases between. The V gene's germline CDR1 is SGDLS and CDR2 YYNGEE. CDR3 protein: CASSVDSYGYTF. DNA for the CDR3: TGTGCCAGCAGCGTTGACAGCTATGGCTACACCTTC. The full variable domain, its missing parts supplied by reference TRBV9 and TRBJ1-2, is DSGVTQTPKHLITATGQRVTLRCSPRSGDLSVYWYQQSLDQGLQFLIQYYNGEERAKGNILERFSAQQFPDLHSELNLSSLELGDSALYFCASSVDSYGYTFGSGTRLTVV.

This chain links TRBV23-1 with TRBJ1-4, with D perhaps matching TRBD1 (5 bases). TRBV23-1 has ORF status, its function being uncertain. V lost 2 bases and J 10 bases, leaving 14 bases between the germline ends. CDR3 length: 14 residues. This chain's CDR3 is CASSQKGAKGKLFF. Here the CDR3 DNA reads TGCGCCAGCAGTCAAAAAGGGGCGAAGGGAAAACTGTTTTTT.

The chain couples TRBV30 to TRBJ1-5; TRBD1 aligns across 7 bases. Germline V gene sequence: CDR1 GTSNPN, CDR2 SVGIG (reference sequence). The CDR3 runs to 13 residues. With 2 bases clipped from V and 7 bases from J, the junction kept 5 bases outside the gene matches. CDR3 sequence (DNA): TGTGCCTGGAGTCCGCGGGACAGCCAGCCCCAGCATTTT. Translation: CAWSPRDSQPQHF.

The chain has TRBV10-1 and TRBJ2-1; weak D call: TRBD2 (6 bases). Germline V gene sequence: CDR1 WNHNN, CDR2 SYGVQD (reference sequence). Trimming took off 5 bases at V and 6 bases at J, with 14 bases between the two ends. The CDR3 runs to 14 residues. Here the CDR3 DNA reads TGCGCCAGCAGTCAGCTAGCGAACCCCAATGAGCAGTTCTTC. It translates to CASSQLANPNEQFF.

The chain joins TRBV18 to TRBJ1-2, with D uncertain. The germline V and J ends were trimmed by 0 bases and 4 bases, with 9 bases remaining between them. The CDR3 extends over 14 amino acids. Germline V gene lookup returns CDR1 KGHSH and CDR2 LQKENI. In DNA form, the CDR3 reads TGTGCCAGCTCACCACCGGGGAACGCCTATGGCTACACCTTC. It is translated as CASSPPGNAYGYTF.

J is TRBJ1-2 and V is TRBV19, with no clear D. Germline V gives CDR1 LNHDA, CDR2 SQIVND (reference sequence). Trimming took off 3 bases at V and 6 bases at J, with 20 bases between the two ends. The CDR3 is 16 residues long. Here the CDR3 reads CASSIPLGGSRNGYTF. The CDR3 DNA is TGTGCCAGTAGTATTCCGCTCGGAGGGTCGCGAAATGGCTACACCTTC.

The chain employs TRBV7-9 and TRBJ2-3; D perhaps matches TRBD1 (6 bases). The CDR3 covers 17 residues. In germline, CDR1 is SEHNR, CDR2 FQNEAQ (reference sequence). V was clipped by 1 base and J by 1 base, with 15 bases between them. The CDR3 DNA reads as TGTGCCAGCAGCTTAGGCCAGGGGAGATGGGGCACAGATACGCAGTATTTT. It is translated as CASSLGQGRWGTDTQYF.

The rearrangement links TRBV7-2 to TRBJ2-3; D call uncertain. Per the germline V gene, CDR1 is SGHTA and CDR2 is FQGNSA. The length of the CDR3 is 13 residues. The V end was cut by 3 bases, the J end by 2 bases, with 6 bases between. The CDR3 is CASSLVHTDTQYF. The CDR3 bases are TGTGCCAGCAGCTTGGTCCACACAGATACGCAGTATTTT.

In DNA form, the CDR3 reads TGTGCCAGCAGCCCAGGACAGGGCTGGGCGGACATTCAGTACTTC. This gives the protein CASSPGQGWADIQYF. This chain joins TRBV5-8 and TRBJ2-4; 8 bases line up with TRBD1. The J segment lost 8 bases and the V segment lost 4 bases, leaving 11 bases of the junction unmatched. Germline V gene data show CDR1 as SGHTS and CDR2 as YDEGEE. This CDR3 has 15 amino acids.

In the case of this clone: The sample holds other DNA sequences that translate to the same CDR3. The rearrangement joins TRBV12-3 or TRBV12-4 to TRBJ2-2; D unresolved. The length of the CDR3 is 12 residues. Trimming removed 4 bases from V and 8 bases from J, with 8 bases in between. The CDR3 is CASSSPPGELFF. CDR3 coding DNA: TGTGCCAGCAGTTCCCCCCCTGGGGAGCTGTTTTTT.

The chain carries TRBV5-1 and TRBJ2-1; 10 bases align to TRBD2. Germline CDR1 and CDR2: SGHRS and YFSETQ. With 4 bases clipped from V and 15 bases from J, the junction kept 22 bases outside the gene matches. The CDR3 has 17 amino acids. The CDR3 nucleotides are TGCGCCAGCAGCCCCCAGTCCGGGACTAGCGCTAGAAAAGTCGGGTTCTTC. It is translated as CASSPQSGTSARKVGFF.

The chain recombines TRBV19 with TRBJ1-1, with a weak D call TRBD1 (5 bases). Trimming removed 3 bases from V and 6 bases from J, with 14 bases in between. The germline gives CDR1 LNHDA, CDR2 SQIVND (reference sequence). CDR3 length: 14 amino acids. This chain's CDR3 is CASSIRVLGAEAFF. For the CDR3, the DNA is TGTGCCAGTAGTATCAGGGTCCTAGGCGCTGAAGCTTTCTTT.

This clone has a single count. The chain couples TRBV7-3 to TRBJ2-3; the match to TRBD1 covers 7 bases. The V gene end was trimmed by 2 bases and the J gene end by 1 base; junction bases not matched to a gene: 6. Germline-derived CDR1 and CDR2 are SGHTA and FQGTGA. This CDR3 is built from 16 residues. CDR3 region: CASSLLGGAGTDTQYF. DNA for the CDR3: TGTGCCAGCAGCTTACTAGGGGGCGCTGGCACAGATACGCAGTATTTT.

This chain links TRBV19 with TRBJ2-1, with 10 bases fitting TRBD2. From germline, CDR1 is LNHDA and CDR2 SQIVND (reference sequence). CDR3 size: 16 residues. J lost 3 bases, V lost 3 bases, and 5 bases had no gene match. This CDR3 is CASSILGLAVYNEQFF. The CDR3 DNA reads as TGTGCCAGTAGTATCCTCGGACTAGCGGTCTACAATGAGCAGTTCTTC. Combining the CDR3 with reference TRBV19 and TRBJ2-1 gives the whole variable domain DGGITQSPKYLFRKEGQNVTLSCEQNLNHDAMYWYRQDPGQGLRLIYYSQIVNDFQKGDIAEGYSVSREKKESFPLTVTSAQKNPTAFYLCASSILGLAVYNEQFFGPGTRLTVL.

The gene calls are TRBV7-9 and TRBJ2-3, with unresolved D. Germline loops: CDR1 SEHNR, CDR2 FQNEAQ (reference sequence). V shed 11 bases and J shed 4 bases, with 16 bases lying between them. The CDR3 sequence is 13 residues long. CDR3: CAGTRSGSDTQYF. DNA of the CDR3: TGTGCCGGTACGCGGTCCGGATCAGATACGCAGTATTTT. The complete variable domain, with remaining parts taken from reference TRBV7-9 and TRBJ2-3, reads DTGVSQNPRHKITKRGQNVTFRCDPISEHNRLYWYRQTLGQGPEFLTYFQNEAQLEKSRLLSDRFSAERPKGSFSTLEIQRTEQGDSAMYLCAGTRSGSDTQYFGPGTRLTVL.

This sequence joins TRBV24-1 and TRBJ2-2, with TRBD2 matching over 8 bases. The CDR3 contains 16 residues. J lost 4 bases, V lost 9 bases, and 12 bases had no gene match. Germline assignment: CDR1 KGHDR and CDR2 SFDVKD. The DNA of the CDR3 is TGTGCCACCGGTGCCGGGAGGGCCGTCGGCACCGGGGAGCTGTTTTTT. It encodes CATGAGRAVGTGELFF.